Listed here is a single T cell receptor beta chain. Its antigen is not identified. This specimen includes other DNA sequences encoding the same CDR3. Deep-level assay runs were performed. Using immunoSEQ multiplex PCR, the repertoire was profiled, and TCRdb retains in-frame clones only, with some absent. The sample lists nearly 500,000 clones, roughly four fifths occurring once. The data derive from a study of shared clonotypes between healthy human individuals. Study-level results: With few donors, the genetic and exposure-history diversity represented was limited.

Source material: PBMCs. The sequence came from a woman aged 40 to 50 in good health. Some clones in this sample may be carry-over from other donors' samples.

The CDR3 DNA reads as TGTGCCAGCAGCCCGCAGGGGTCACACAATGAGCAGTTCTTC. It is translated as CASSPQGSHNEQFF. The chain couples TRBV9 to TRBJ2-1; perhaps TRBD1 as D (6 bases). Deletions cut 4 bases from V and 5 bases from J, with 13 bases between. The CDR3 extends over 14 amino acids. Germline loops: CDR1 SGDLS, CDR2 YYNGEE.